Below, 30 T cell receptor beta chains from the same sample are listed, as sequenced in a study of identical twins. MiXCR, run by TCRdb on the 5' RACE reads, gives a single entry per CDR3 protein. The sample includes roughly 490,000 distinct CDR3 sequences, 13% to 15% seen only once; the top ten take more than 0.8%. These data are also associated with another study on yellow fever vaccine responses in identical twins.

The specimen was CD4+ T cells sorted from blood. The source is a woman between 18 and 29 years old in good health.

The CDR3 sequence: CSASPRTGNYGYTF. CDR3 DNA: TGCAGTGCTAGCCCCAGGACAGGGAACTATGGCTACACCTTC. V is TRBV20-1 and J is TRBJ1-2; 8 bases are a match to TRBD1. The CDR3 covers 14 residues. V dropped 3 bases and J dropped 2; count of bases not matched to a gene: 5. CDR1 and CDR2 from the germline V gene are DFQATT and SNEGSKA (reference sequence).

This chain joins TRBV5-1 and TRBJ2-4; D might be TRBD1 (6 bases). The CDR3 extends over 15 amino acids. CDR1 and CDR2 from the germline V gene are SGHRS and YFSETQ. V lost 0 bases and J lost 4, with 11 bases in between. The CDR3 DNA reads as TGCGCCAGCAGCTTGGAACAGGGTTCTAAAAACATTCAGTACTTC. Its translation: CASSLEQGSKNIQYF.

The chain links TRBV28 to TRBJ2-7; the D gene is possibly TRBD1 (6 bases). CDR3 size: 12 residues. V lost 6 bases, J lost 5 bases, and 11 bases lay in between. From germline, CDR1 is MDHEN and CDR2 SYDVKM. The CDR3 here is CASSQNRDEQYF. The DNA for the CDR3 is TGTGCCAGCAGCCAGAACAGGGACGAGCAGTACTTC.

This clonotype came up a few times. The CDR3 loop reads CASSAGRDSRPDTQYF. The CDR3 DNA reads TGTGCCAGCAGCGCCGGCCGGGACTCTCGCCCAGATACGCAGTATTTT. V is TRBV7-9 and J is TRBJ2-3; D perhaps matches TRBD2 (6 bases). Between the trimmed V and J ends, which lost 5 bases and 4 bases, there was a span of 19 bases. The CDR3 has 16 amino acids. Germline CDR1 is SEHNR and CDR2 is FQNEAQ (reference sequence).

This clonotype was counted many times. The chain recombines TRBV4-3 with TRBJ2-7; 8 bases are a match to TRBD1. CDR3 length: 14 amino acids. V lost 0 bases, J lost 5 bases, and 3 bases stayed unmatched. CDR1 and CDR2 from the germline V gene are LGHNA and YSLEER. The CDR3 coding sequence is TGCGCCAGCAGCCAAGATACACAGGGGGACGAGCAGTACTTC. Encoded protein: CASSQDTQGDEQYF.

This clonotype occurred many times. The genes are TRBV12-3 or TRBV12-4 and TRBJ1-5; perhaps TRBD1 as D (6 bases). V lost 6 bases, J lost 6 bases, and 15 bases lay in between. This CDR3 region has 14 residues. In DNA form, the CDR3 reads TGTGCCAGCAGGATCGGGACATTAGGTCAGCCCCAGCATTTT. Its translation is CASRIGTLGQPQHF.

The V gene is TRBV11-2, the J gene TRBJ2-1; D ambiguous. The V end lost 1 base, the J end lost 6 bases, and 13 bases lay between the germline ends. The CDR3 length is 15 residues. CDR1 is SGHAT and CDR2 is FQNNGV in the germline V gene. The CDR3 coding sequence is TGTGCCAGCAGCTTAGGGCAGTTTTCACGCAATGAGCAGTTCTTC. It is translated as CASSLGQFSRNEQFF.

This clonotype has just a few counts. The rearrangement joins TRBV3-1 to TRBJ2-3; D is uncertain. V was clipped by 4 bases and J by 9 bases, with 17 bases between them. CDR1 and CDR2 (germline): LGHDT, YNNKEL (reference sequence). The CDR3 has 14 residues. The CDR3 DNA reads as TGTGCCAGCAGCCTAAATCCTGACACCCAGACGCAGTATTTT. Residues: CASSLNPDTQTQYF.

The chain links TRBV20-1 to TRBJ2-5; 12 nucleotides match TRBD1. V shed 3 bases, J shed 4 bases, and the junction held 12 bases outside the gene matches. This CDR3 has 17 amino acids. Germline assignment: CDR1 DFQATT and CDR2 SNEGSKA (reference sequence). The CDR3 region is CSASLWAGTGGIETQYF. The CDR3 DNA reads TGCAGTGCTAGTCTATGGGCCGGGACAGGGGGCATAGAGACCCAGTACTTC.

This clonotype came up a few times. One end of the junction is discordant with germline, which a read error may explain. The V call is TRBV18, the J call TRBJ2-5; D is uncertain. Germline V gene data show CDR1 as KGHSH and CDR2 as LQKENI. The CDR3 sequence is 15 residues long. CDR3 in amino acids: CASSPMPLDQETQYF. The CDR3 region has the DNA TGTGCCAGCTCACCAATGCCGCTAGACCAGGAGACCCAGTACTTC.

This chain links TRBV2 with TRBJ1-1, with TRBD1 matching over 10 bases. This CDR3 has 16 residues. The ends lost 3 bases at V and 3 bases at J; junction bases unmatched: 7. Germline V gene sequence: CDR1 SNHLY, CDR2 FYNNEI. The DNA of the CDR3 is TGTGCCAGCAGTGACGGAGACAGGGGGCTTGACACTGAAGCTTTCTTT. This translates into CASSDGDRGLDTEAFF.

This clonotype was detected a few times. CDR3 bases: TGTGCCAGCAGCCATGCTACCTGGAAAGCCTACGAGCAGTACTTC. The encoded protein is CASSHATWKAYEQYF. The chain combines TRBV14 with TRBJ2-7; unclear D gene. Trimming left V 3 bases short and J 2 bases short, with 14 bases between. Germline CDR1 and CDR2: SGHDN and FVKESK. The CDR3 totals 15 residues.

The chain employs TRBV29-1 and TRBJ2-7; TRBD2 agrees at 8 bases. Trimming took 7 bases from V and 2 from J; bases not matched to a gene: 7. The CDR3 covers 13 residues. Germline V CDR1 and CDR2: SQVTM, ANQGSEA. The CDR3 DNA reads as TGCAGCGCCGGAACGGGGGGGCCCTACGAGCAGTACTTC. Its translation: CSAGTGGPYEQYF.

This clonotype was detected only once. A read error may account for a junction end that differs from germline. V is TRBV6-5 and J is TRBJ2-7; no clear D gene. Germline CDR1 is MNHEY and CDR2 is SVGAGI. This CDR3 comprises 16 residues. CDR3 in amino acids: CASSSPPGTISYKQYF. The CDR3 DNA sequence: TGTGCCAGCAGTTCGCCCCCCGGAACCATCTCCTACAAGCAGTACTTC.

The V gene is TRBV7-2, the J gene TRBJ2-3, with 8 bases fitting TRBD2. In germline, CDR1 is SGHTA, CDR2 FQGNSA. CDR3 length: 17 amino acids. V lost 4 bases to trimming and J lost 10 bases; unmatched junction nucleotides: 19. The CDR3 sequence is CASSSPEKGLRGVSQYF. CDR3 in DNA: TGTGCCAGCAGCTCACCAGAGAAGGGGTTGCGGGGGGTCTCGCAGTATTTT.

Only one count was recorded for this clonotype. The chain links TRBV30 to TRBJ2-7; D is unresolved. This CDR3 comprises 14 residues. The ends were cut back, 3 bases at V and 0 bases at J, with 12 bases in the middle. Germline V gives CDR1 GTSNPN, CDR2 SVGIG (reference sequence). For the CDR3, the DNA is TGTGCCTGGAGCCCTTCCGCATTCTCCTACGAGCAGTACTTC. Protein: CAWSPSAFSYEQYF.

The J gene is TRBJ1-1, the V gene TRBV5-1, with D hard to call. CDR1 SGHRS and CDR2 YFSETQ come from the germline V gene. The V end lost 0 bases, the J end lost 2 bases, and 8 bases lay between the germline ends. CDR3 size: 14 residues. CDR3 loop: CASSLDLDNTEAFF. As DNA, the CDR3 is TGCGCCAGCAGCTTGGATTTGGATAACACTGAAGCTTTCTTT.

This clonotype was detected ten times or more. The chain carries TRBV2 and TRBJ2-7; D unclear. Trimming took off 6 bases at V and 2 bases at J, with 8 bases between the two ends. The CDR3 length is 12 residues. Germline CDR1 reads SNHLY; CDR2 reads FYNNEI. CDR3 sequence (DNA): TGTGCCAGCAGAACAGAGGCCTACGAGCAGTACTTC. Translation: CASRTEAYEQYF. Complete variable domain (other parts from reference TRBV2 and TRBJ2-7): EPEVTQTPSHQVTQMGQEVILRCVPISNHLYFYWYRQILGQKVEFLVSFYNNEISEKSEIFDDQFSVERPDGSNFTLKIRSTKLEDSAMYFCASRTEAYEQYFGPGTRLTVT.

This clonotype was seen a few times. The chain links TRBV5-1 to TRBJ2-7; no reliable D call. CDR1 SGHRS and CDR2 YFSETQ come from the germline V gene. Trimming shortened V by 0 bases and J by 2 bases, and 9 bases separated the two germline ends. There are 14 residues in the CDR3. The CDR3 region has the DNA TGCGCCAGCAGCTTGGAGGGTCCCACCTACGAGCAGTACTTC. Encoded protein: CASSLEGPTYEQYF.

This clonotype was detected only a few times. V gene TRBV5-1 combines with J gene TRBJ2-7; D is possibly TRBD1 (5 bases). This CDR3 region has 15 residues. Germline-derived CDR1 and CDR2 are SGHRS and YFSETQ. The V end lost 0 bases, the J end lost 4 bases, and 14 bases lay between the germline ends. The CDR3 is CASSLAAGQYYEQYF. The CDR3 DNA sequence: TGCGCCAGCAGCTTGGCGGCAGGGCAATATTACGAGCAGTACTTC.

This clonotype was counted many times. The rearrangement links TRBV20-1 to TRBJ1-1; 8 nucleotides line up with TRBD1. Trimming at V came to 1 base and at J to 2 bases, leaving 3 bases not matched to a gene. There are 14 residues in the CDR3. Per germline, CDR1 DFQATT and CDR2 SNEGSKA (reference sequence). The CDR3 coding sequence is TGCAGTGCTAGAGTGGCAGGGGGCAACACTGAAGCTTTCTTT. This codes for CSARVAGGNTEAFF.

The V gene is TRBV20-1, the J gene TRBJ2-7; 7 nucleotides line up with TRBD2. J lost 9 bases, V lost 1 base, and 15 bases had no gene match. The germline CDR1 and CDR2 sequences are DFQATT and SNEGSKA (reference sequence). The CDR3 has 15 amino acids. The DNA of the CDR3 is TGCAGTGCTAGAGGTTCTAGCGGCAGATTACGAGGGCAGTACTTC. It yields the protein CSARGSSGRLRGQYF.

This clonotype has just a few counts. This CDR3 is CASRTRGLAGGPNEQYF. The DNA of the CDR3 is TGTGCCAGCAGAACTCGCGGACTAGCGGGAGGGCCAAACGAGCAGTACTTC. The chain combines TRBV6-5 with TRBJ2-7; 15 bases map to TRBD2. The CDR3 is 17 amino acids. CDR1 and CDR2 (germline): MNHEY, SVGAGI. Trimming at V came to 6 bases and at J to 5 bases, leaving 11 bases not matched to a gene.

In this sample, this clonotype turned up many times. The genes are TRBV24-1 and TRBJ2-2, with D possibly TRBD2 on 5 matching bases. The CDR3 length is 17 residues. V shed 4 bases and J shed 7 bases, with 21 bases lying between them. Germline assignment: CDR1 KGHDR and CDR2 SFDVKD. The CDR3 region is CATSDPAVAQGGGELFF. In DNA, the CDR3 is TGTGCCACCAGTGACCCCGCAGTGGCCCAAGGAGGCGGGGAGCTGTTTTTT.

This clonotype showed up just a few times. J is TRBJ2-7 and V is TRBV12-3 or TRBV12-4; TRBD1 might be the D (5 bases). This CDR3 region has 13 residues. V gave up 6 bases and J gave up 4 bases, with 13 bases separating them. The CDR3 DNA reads TGTGCCAGCAGCCCTAAGGGGTGGTACGAGCAGTACTTC. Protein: CASSPKGWYEQYF.

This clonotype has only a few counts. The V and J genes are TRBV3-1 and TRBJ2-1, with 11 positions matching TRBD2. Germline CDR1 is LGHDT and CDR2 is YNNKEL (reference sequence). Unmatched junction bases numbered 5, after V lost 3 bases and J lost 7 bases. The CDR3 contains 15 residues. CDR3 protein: CASSHSGRALNEQFF. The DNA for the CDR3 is TGTGCCAGCAGCCATAGCGGGAGGGCCCTGAATGAGCAGTTCTTC.

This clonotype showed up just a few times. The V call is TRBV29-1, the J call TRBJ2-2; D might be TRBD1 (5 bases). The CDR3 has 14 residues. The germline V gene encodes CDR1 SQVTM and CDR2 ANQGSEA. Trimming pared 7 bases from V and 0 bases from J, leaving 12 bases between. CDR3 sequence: CSASLRANTGELFF. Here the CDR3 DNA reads TGCAGCGCTTCCCTCAGGGCGAACACCGGGGAGCTGTTTTTT.

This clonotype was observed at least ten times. The CDR3 DNA reads as TGTGCCAGCAGTTACTCGAAATGGACTAGCGGCTCCTACGAGCAGTACTTC. This gives the protein CASSYSKWTSGSYEQYF. The genes are TRBV6-2 or TRBV6-3 and TRBJ2-7, with 10 bases lining up with TRBD2. V lost 0 bases and J lost 0; bases outside the gene matches: 5. Germline V gene sequence: CDR1 MNHEY, CDR2 SVGEGT. CDR3 length equals 17 residues.

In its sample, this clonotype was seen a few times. In DNA form, the CDR3 reads TGCGCCAGCAGCTTGGGACCTAGCAAGAGAGAGACCCAGTACTTC. Translation: CASSLGPSKRETQYF. The chain has TRBV5-1 and TRBJ2-5, with D possibly matching TRBD2 (5 bases). This CDR3 is 15 amino acids long. Germline lookup yields CDR1 SGHRS and CDR2 YFSETQ. Trimming removed 0 bases at V and 4 bases at J, with 13 bases between. The full variable domain, its missing parts supplied by reference TRBV5-1 and TRBJ2-5, is KAGVTQTPRYLIKTRGQQVTLSCSPISGHRSVSWYQQTPGQGLQFLFEYFSETQRNKGNFPGRFSGRQFSNSRSEMNVSTLELGDSALYLCASSLGPSKRETQYFGPGTRLLVL.

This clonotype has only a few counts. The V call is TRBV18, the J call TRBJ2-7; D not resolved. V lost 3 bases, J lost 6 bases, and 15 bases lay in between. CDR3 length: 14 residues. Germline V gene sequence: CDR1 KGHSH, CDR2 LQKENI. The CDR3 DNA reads TGTGCCAGCTCACCCCGCGGCAGCCAGGCCGAGCAGTACTTC. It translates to CASSPRGSQAEQYF. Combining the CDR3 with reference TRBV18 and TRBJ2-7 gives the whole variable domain NAGVMQNPRHLVRRRGQEARLRCSPMKGHSHVYWYRQLPEEGLKFMVYLQKENIIDESGMPKERFSAEFPKEGPSILRIQQVVRGDSAAYFCASSPRGSQAEQYFGPGTRLTVT.